This T cell receptor beta chain emerged from a study of T cell responses to AZD1222 COVID-19 vaccine. Study-level findings and limits: Spike-specific TCR breadth and depth were elevated following two AZD1222 doses. Repertoire sampling was restricted to post-peak T cell response timepoints. White British people made up most donors, females outnumbered males, and clonal diversity was possibly underestimated. Seropositive status at baseline applied to only 5 to 7 AZD1222 recipients.

Method: immunoSEQ multiplex PCR; TCRdb's copy keeps in-frame clones and lacks some. Found here are approximately 120,000 clones, about 87% of them singletons; the top ten hold approximately 4%. Points on this clone: The antigen is undetermined.

Material: peripheral blood, obtained on day 0 of AZD1222 vaccination. The clonotype was recovered from an adult in good health.

Here the CDR3 reads CAISEAGAGQPQHF. CDR3 in DNA: TGTGCCATCAGTGAGGCGGGGGCGGGACAGCCCCAGCATTTT. V gene TRBV10-3 combines with J gene TRBJ1-5; maybe TRBD1 (6 bases). The V end lost 2 bases, the J end lost 7 bases, and 12 bases lay between the germline ends. CDR1 and CDR2 from the germline V gene are ENHRY and SYGVKD. This CDR3 is built from 14 residues.